A selection of T cell receptor beta chains follows, all from one sample in a study of T cells after yellow fever vaccination. A single record per CDR3 protein comes from TCRdb applying MiXCR to the 5' RACE reads. The data show a few hundred thousand distinct CDR3 sequences, 15% to 20% seen once. The source was PBMCs, collected 15 days after the yellow fever booster vaccination. These receptors were obtained from a man under 40 who received the YFV17D yellow fever vaccine. Each CDR3 is given with its conserved first and last residue. Each record gives: V gene, J gene, D gene, clone size, CDR3 protein, CDR3 DNA. The D gene is left open where the match is weak. Size values are once, few and many counts, or a class for expanded clones, and some rows have none.

>TRBV20-1|TRBJ2-7|.|.
CSASGTRLGEQYF
TGCAGTGCTAGTGGGACCCGACTCGGGGAGCAGTACTTC
>TRBV20-1|TRBJ2-1|TRBD2|.
CSVVEGGLSNEQFF
TGCAGTGTTGTCGAGGGAGGGCTCTCCAATGAGCAGTTCTTC
>TRBV5-1|TRBJ2-3|TRBD2|.
CASSREPLAGGAEDTQYF
TGCGCCAGCAGCCGGGAACCACTAGCGGGAGGGGCGGAAGATACGCAGTATTTT
>TRBV20-1|TRBJ2-3|TRBD2|.
CSARDSSGGITDTQYF
TGCAGTGCTAGAGATAGTAGCGGGGGCATCACAGATACGCAGTATTTT
>TRBV6-2/TRBV6-3|TRBJ2-2|.|.
CASVQGYTGELFF
TGTGCCAGCGTCCAGGGATACACCGGGGAGCTGTTTTTT
>TRBV28|TRBJ2-1|.|.
CASSPHGGEQFF
TGTGCCAGCAGTCCCCACGGCGGGGAGCAGTTCTTC
>TRBV12-3/TRBV12-4|TRBJ2-1|TRBD2|.
CASSFVAGGEQFF
TGTGCCAGCAGTTTTGTAGCGGGAGGCGAGCAGTTCTTC
>TRBV29-1|TRBJ2-1|.|.
CSWSASGQNEQFF
TGCAGCTGGTCGGCCAGCGGACAGAATGAGCAGTTCTTC
>TRBV7-2|TRBJ2-7|.|many
CASTRGGALRYEQYF
TGTGCCAGCACCCGAGGGGGGGCCTTACGCTACGAGCAGTACTTC
>TRBV9|TRBJ2-1|TRBD2|.
CASSVTSGRLYNEQFF
TGTGCCAGCAGCGTAACTAGCGGGAGGCTTTACAATGAGCAGTTCTTC
>TRBV15|TRBJ2-5|TRBD2|.
CATSRDTSVEETQYF
TGTGCCACCAGCAGAGATACTAGCGTGGAAGAGACCCAGTACTTC
>TRBV5-6|TRBJ2-7|.|.
CASSLRPQISYEQYF
TGTGCCAGCAGCTTGAGACCTCAGATCTCCTACGAGCAGTACTTC
>TRBV29-1|TRBJ2-7|TRBD2|.
CSALAGDHYEQYF
TGCAGCGCCCTAGCGGGAGACCACTACGAGCAGTACTTC
>TRBV7-9|TRBJ2-1|TRBD1|.
CASSPRGRGSYNEQFF
TGTGCCAGCAGCCCACGGGGCAGGGGGTCCTACAATGAGCAGTTCTTC
>TRBV6-4|TRBJ2-1|.|.
CASSEGPAPNEQFF
TGTGCCAGCAGTGAGGGGCCTGCGCCCAATGAGCAGTTCTTC
>TRBV15|TRBJ2-7|TRBD2|.
CATSRELAVIYEQYF
TGTGCCACCAGCAGAGAACTAGCGGTTATCTACGAGCAGTACTTC
>TRBV12-3/TRBV12-4|TRBJ2-3|.|few
CASSPRRGTDTQYF
TGTGCCAGCAGTCCCCGAAGGGGCACAGATACGCAGTATTTT
>TRBV14|TRBJ2-3|.|.
CASSQAGLSSYF
TGTGCCAGCAGCCAAGCTGGGCTATCGTCGTATTTT
>TRBV6-5|TRBJ2-5|TRBD1|.
CASRQGPAQTQYF
TGTGCCAGCAGACAGGGGCCAGCACAGACCCAGTACTTC
>TRBV5-1|TRBJ2-7|TRBD2|few
CASKSRASGEQYF
TGCGCCAGCAAGTCGCGGGCTAGCGGTGAGCAGTACTTC
>TRBV7-2|TRBJ2-2|.|few
CASSLAGSYTGELFF
TGTGCCAGCAGCTTGGCCGGGAGTTACACCGGGGAGCTGTTTTTT
>TRBV29-1|TRBJ2-3|TRBD2|many
CSVLAVYTDTQYF
TGCAGCGTTCTAGCGGTATACACAGATACGCAGTATTTT
>TRBV12-3/TRBV12-4|TRBJ2-1|TRBD2|few
CASNNPGGGRADEQFF
TGTGCCAGCAACAACCCCGGCGGCGGGAGGGCCGATGAGCAGTTCTTC
>TRBV4-3|TRBJ2-1|TRBD2|.
CASSQNPGTSEPYNEQFF
TGCGCCAGCAGCCAAAATCCCGGGACTAGCGAACCCTACAATGAGCAGTTCTTC